These 5 T cell receptor beta chains were all obtained from the same sample, sequenced in a study of T cells after yellow fever vaccination. TCRdb processed the 5' RACE reads anew with MiXCR; each CDR3 protein has one entry. This sample has 150,000 to 200,000 distinct CDR3 sequences; approximately 10% occur once, and the top ten carry 35% to 40%. The sample here was CD8+ T cells sorted from PBMCs, taken 45 days after the yellow fever booster vaccination. The receptors were gathered from a man aged 18 to 35 who received the YFV17D yellow fever vaccine.

The V gene is TRBV3-1, the J gene TRBJ2-7; D is ambiguous. The ends were cut back, 1 base at V and 4 bases at J, with 14 bases in the middle. This CDR3 is built from 15 residues. Per the germline V gene, CDR1 is LGHDT and CDR2 is YNNKEL (reference sequence). As DNA, the CDR3 is TGTGCCAGCAGCCAAGCCGTACACCAAATTTACGAGCAGTACTTC. This sequence encodes CASSQAVHQIYEQYF.

The chain joins TRBV12-3 or TRBV12-4 to TRBJ1-4; D unclear. Trimming took off 9 bases at V and 7 bases at J, with 15 bases between the two ends. The CDR3 consists of 13 residues. The chain's CDR3 is CASTDDKGEKLFF. The DNA of the CDR3 is TGTGCCAGTACTGACGATAAGGGTGAAAAACTGTTTTTT.

This clonotype was detected a few times. The chain joins TRBV4-3 to TRBJ2-1, with 10 bases matching TRBD1. The CDR3 sequence is 15 residues long. J lost 4 bases, V lost 4 bases, and 4 bases had no gene match. CDR1 LGHNA and CDR2 YSLEER come from the germline V gene. The CDR3 protein is CASSPRDRGYNEQFF. The CDR3 DNA is TGCGCCAGCAGCCCCCGGGACAGGGGATACAATGAGCAGTTCTTC.

This chain joins TRBV10-3 and TRBJ2-7; no clear D gene. Germline V CDR1 and CDR2: ENHRY, SYGVKD. The CDR3 length is 12 residues. The V and J ends lost 3 bases and 2 bases respectively, with 5 bases between them. As DNA, the CDR3 is TGTGCCATCAGTGAAACCACCTACGAGCAGTACGTC. Its translation: CAISETTYEQYV.

This clonotype was picked up a small number of times. V usage is TRBV6-5 and J usage is TRBJ1-1; 8 bases fit TRBD1. This CDR3 has 13 residues. J was trimmed by 7 bases and V by 4 bases; bases with no gene match: 5. Germline CDR1 and CDR2: MNHEY and SVGAGI. The CDR3 here is CASSFRGLDEAFF. CDR3 coding DNA: TGTGCCAGCAGTTTCAGGGGGCTGGATGAAGCTTTCTTT.